This TCR beta chain came from a study of T cells in women clearing cervical HPV infection. Trimming at V came to 5 bases and at J to 4 bases, leaving 5 bases not matched to a gene. The germline CDR1 and CDR2 sequences are DFQATT and SNEGSKA (reference sequence). CDR3 length: 14 residues. Overall study results and limits: Combining TCR richness with V gene abundances gave around 0.83 AUC.

Comments on this clone: The antigen remains undetermined. The read terminates 3 residues before the CDR3 end, so the remaining end is supplied by the germline J gene.

The protocol was immunoSEQ multiplex PCR, while the TCRdb copy is restricted to in-frame clones and leaves out a portion. Its table records over 15,000 clones. The sequenced sample was blood buffy coat. The receptor comes from a woman aged 18-70 years with a cervical HPV16 infection that either progressed to CIN3+ or cleared (not recorded which). This rearrangement joins TRBV20-1 to TRBJ2-5; 12 bases match TRBD2. The CDR3 here is CSASLAGGGETQYF. The CDR3 bases that were read are TGCAGTGCTTCTCTAGCGGGGGGGGGAGAGACC.